This is a list of T cell receptor beta chains from one sample in a study of identical twins. TCRdb recomputed calls from the 5' RACE reads with MiXCR, one row per CDR3 protein. The sample has 450,000 or so distinct CDR3 sequences, 24% seen once. A further study also used this sample, focusing on T cells expressing NK-cell markers.

The sample consisted of CD4+ T cells sorted from blood. These receptors were taken from a young woman in good health. Each CDR3 is given without its conserved first and last residue.

cdr3_length: 11; v_call: TRBV20-1; j_call: TRBJ1-6; cdr3_aa: SAGRGNGSPLH
cdr3_length: 11; v_call: TRBV5-1; j_call: TRBJ2-1; cdr3_aa: ASSQPSDNEQF
cdr3_length: 13; v_call: TRBV3-1; j_call: TRBJ2-5; cdr3_aa: ASSQGTSGRETQY
cdr3_length: 10; v_call: TRBV20-1; j_call: TRBJ2-1; cdr3_aa: SARMGWNEQF
cdr3_length: 14; v_call: TRBV24-1; j_call: TRBJ2-1; cdr3_aa: ATSDATGTEGNEQF
cdr3_length: 10; v_call: TRBV29-1; j_call: TRBJ2-7; cdr3_aa: SVLSGVGEQY
cdr3_length: 12; v_call: TRBV10-3; j_call: TRBJ2-1; cdr3_aa: AISAGGAHNEQF
cdr3_length: 13; v_call: TRBV7-8; j_call: TRBJ1-3; cdr3_aa: ASSHIGSSGNTIY
cdr3_length: 12; v_call: TRBV11-3; j_call: TRBJ2-1; cdr3_aa: ASSLAPGRNEQF
cdr3_length: 13; v_call: TRBV10-3; j_call: TRBJ2-7; cdr3_aa: AIRSTGGSSYEQY
cdr3_length: 11; v_call: TRBV7-3; j_call: TRBJ1-1; cdr3_aa: ASSLGFGTEAF
cdr3_length: 9; v_call: TRBV21-1; j_call: TRBJ1-2; cdr3_aa: ASRAGPGFT
cdr3_length: 13; v_call: TRBV5-1; j_call: TRBJ2-1; cdr3_aa: ASTRASNSLNEQF
cdr3_length: 12; v_call: TRBV6-2/TRBV6-3; j_call: TRBJ2-5; cdr3_aa: ASSYRGVQETQY
cdr3_length: 13; v_call: TRBV9; j_call: TRBJ2-1; cdr3_aa: ASSVSGRGWDEQF
cdr3_length: 13; v_call: TRBV27; j_call: TRBJ1-5; cdr3_aa: ASSSSLTGGQPQH
cdr3_length: 12; v_call: TRBV20-1; j_call: TRBJ2-5; cdr3_aa: SARQGAHQETQY
cdr3_length: 16; v_call: TRBV6-1; j_call: TRBJ2-3; cdr3_aa: ASTKIPGLAGSTDTQY
cdr3_length: 12; v_call: TRBV5-1; j_call: TRBJ2-2; cdr3_aa: ASKGASDTGELF
cdr3_length: 11; v_call: TRBV5-6; j_call: TRBJ2-2; cdr3_aa: ASSLEKRGELF
cdr3_length: 12; v_call: TRBV7-2; j_call: TRBJ2-1; cdr3_aa: ASSLTSSYNEQF
cdr3_length: 11; v_call: TRBV20-1; j_call: TRBJ1-5; cdr3_aa: SAKRQAQQPQH
cdr3_length: 11; v_call: TRBV9; j_call: TRBJ2-2; cdr3_aa: ASSWEGTGELF
cdr3_length: 14; v_call: TRBV12-3/TRBV12-4; j_call: TRBJ1-3; cdr3_aa: ASSFLDSYSGNTIY
cdr3_length: 10; v_call: TRBV6-8; j_call: TRBJ1-4; cdr3_aa: AGDQPGAELF
cdr3_length: 13; v_call: TRBV5-1; j_call: TRBJ2-7; cdr3_aa: ASSLSGTGGDEQY
cdr3_length: 9; v_call: TRBV20-1; j_call: TRBJ2-3; cdr3_aa: RATSTDTQY
cdr3_length: 13; v_call: TRBV12-3/TRBV12-4; j_call: TRBJ1-1; cdr3_aa: ASSPHGRESTEAF
cdr3_length: 12; v_call: TRBV20-1; j_call: TRBJ1-1; cdr3_aa: SARTRQDFTEAF
cdr3_length: 14; v_call: TRBV6-1; j_call: TRBJ2-1; cdr3_aa: ASSPLLAGGYNEQF
cdr3_length: 11; v_call: TRBV6-2/TRBV6-3; j_call: TRBJ2-2; cdr3_aa: ASRTFSTGELF
cdr3_length: 13; v_call: TRBV27; j_call: TRBJ2-1; cdr3_aa: ASSTSGAAYNEQF
cdr3_length: 12; v_call: TRBV5-1; j_call: TRBJ2-7; cdr3_aa: ASSLERVDYEQY
cdr3_length: 12; v_call: TRBV5-5; j_call: TRBJ1-5; cdr3_aa: ASSFVGGGEAQH
cdr3_length: 13; v_call: TRBV18; j_call: TRBJ1-1; cdr3_aa: ASSQGAGAGTEAF
cdr3_length: 15; v_call: TRBV20-1; j_call: TRBJ1-3; cdr3_aa: SARNLRTGGSGNTIY
cdr3_length: 11; v_call: TRBV29-1; j_call: TRBJ2-1; cdr3_aa: SVGTGGYNEQF
cdr3_length: 10; v_call: TRBV5-1; j_call: TRBJ2-3; cdr3_aa: ASSTGQDTQY
cdr3_length: 11; v_call: TRBV11-2; j_call: TRBJ2-1; cdr3_aa: ASSITGGNEQF
cdr3_length: 12; v_call: TRBV29-1; j_call: TRBJ2-3; cdr3_aa: SVEPGQATDTQY
cdr3_length: 12; v_call: TRBV20-1; j_call: TRBJ2-1; cdr3_aa: SAQRQGLGDEQF
cdr3_length: 15; v_call: TRBV4-1; j_call: TRBJ2-1; cdr3_aa: SSSRASGERAYNEQF
cdr3_length: 12; v_call: TRBV6-5; j_call: TRBJ2-1; cdr3_aa: ASSYSVRNNEQF
cdr3_length: 10; v_call: TRBV20-1; j_call: TRBJ1-1; cdr3_aa: SAREGPSGAF
cdr3_length: 13; v_call: TRBV9; j_call: TRBJ2-1; cdr3_aa: ASSVYAWDYNEQF